This paragraph covers one T cell receptor (beta chain) sequence. Its antigen is not identified. This entry is derived from a study of regulatory dendritic cells for organ transplantation. Study outcomes and limitations: Naive T cells showed high diversity, memory cells less, memory CD8+ least. Resting memory CD8+ T cells held the most alloreactive clonotypes.

Sequencing used immunoSEQ multiplex PCR; TCRdb keeps in-frame clones, though not all of them. The sample lists more than 10,000 clones; approximately 70% were seen once. Germline V gene data show CDR1 as SGHDT and CDR2 as YYEEEE. This CDR3 is 16 amino acids long. Trimming at V came to 0 bases and at J to 6 bases, leaving 9 bases not matched to a gene. Sequencing was carried out using memory CD8+ T cells from blood. Noted subset: CD45RO+ memory T cells. The clonotype comes from a human donor in good health. This chain links TRBV5-6 with TRBJ1-2; 9 nucleotides agree with TRBD1. CDR3 loop: CASSLAGWDRVDGYTF. CDR3 coding DNA: TGTGCCAGCAGCTTGGCCGGATGGGACAGGGTAGATGGCTACACCTTC. Complete variable domain (other parts from reference TRBV5-6 and TRBJ1-2): DAGVTQSPTHLIKTRGQQVTLRCSPKSGHDTVSWYQQALGQGPQFIFQYYEEEERQRGNFPDRFSGHQFPNYSSELNVNALLLGDSALYLCASSLAGWDRVDGYTFGSGTRLTVV.